This passage covers 5 T cell receptor beta chains from one sample sequenced in a study of blood T cell repertoires in COVID-19. TCRdb's copy holds only in-frame clones and misses some; the assay was immunoSEQ multiplex PCR. The sample includes 350,000 or so clones, around 88% of them seen just once. Sequenced material: peripheral blood. Source of these receptors: a woman in her thirties with COVID-19, enrolled during active disease.

This clone was detected a few times. The rearrangement links TRBV12-3 or TRBV12-4 to TRBJ1-1; no reliable D call. This CDR3 contains 13 residues. Trimming left V 4 bases short and J 5 bases short, with 11 bases between. The CDR3 is CASSSGSGTEAFF. DNA of the CDR3: TGTGCCAGCAGTTCCGGGAGTGGGACTGAAGCTTTCTTT.

This chain connects TRBV5-6 to TRBJ1-2, with a weak D call TRBD1 (6 bases). The CDR3 totals 17 residues. CDR1 is SGHDT and CDR2 is YYEEEE in the germline V gene. With 3 bases removed from V and 0 bases from J, the gap between germline ends came to 18 bases. The DNA for the CDR3 is TGTGCCAGCAGCTCCCCAGGGGTTTTGGGAGCTAACTATGGCTACACCTTC. It yields the protein CASSSPGVLGANYGYTF.

The CDR3 bases are TGTGCCAGCAGTGAATCTGTCTATGGCTACACCTTC. This gives the protein CASSESVYGYTF. This sequence joins TRBV25-1 and TRBJ1-2; D is uncertain. Germline V gives CDR1 MGHDK, CDR2 SYGVNS. Deletions cut 1 base from V and 4 bases from J, with 4 bases between. The CDR3 runs to 12 residues.

V is TRBV7-9 and J is TRBJ2-7; 7 nucleotides line up with TRBD2. The germline V gene encodes CDR1 SEHNR and CDR2 FQNEAQ (reference sequence). After removal of 3 bases from V and 4 bases from J, the junction contained 3 bases not matched to a gene. The length of the CDR3 is 13 residues. In DNA, the CDR3 is TGTGCCAGCAGCTTCGGCGGGGGTTACGAGCAGTACTTC. Translation gives CASSFGGGYEQYF.

This rearrangement joins TRBV28 to TRBJ1-4; 8 bases map to TRBD1. V lost 5 bases and J lost 3; bases outside the gene matches: 5. The CDR3 is 15 residues long. The V gene's germline CDR1 is MDHEN and CDR2 SYDVKM. CDR3 coding DNA: TGTGCCAGCAGTCCGCGGGGACAGGCTAATGAAAAACTGTTTTTT. Its protein is CASSPRGQANEKLFF.